Listed below are T cell receptor beta chains from one sample, sequenced in a study of T cell responses to AZD1222 COVID-19 vaccine. Measured with immunoSEQ multiplex PCR; TCRdb has only the in-frame clones, and not every one. The data show about 130,000 clones, with around 90% seen just once and 1.9% held by the top ten. Sample: peripheral blood, taken on day 0 of AZD1222 vaccination. These TCRs come from an adult in good health. The CDR3 runs from the conserved cysteine through the conserved F or W. The D gene is left open where the match is weak. Clone size is stated in some rows and not others, as once, few, many or a class when expanded.

d_gene,v_gene,len,abundance,j_gene,CDR3aa,CDR3nt
.,TRBV6-6,11,.,TRBJ1-1,CASSVNTEAFF,TGTGCCAGCAGCGTTAACACTGAAGCTTTCTTT
.,TRBV29-1,13,once,TRBJ1-2,CSVEATGAYGYTF,TGCAGCGTTGAAGCAACTGGCGCCTATGGCTACACCTTC
.,TRBV7-2,17,.,TRBJ1-5,CASSLKSGLRQDQPQHF,TGTGCCAGCAGCTTAAAATCGGGACTAAGGCAAGATCAGCCCCAGCATTTT
TRBD1,TRBV3-1/TRBV3-2,14,.,TRBJ2-2,CASSQWTGAGELFF,TGTGCCAGCAGCCAATGGACAGGGGCCGGGGAGCTGTTTTTT
.,TRBV6-1,14,.,TRBJ1-2,CASSEGVGPVGYTF,TGTGCCAGCAGTGAAGGGGTAGGACCCGTGGGCTACACCTTC
TRBD1,TRBV27,16,.,TRBJ1-1,CASRSHMGQMNTEAFF,TGTGCCAGCCGATCTCACATGGGACAGATGAACACTGAAGCTTTCTTT
.,TRBV7-3,13,.,TRBJ1-1,CASSLGTNTEAFF,TGTGCCAGCAGCTTAGGGACGAACACTGAAGCTTTCTTT
.,TRBV28,15,few,TRBJ2-1,CASSGPGLPVAEQFF,TGTGCCAGCAGTGGCCCCGGACTCCCGGTAGCTGAGCAGTTCTTC
TRBD1,TRBV15,14,.,TRBJ1-1,CATSRDRGATEAFF,TGTGCCACCAGCCGAGACAGGGGGGCCACTGAAGCTTTCTTT
.,TRBV2,16,.,TRBJ2-7,CASIPEAGYAHYEQYF,TGTGCCAGCATTCCCGAGGCAGGCTACGCACACTACGAGCAGTACTTC
TRBD1,TRBV4-3,15,.,TRBJ1-2,CASSRNDRGDYGYTF,TGCGCCAGCAGCCGGAACGACAGGGGAGACTATGGCTACACCTTC
.,TRBV12-3/TRBV12-4,13,.,TRBJ1-2,CASSLGTTVGYTF,TGTGCCAGCAGTTTAGGTACTACTGTAGGCTACACCTTC
.,TRBV9,17,.,TRBJ1-2,CASSVANSHYANYGYTF,TGTGCCAGCAGCGTAGCTAACAGCCACTATGCTAACTATGGCTACACCTTC
.,TRBV18,11,.,TRBJ1-1,CASSVNTEAFF,TGTGCCAGCTCCGTTAACACTGAAGCTTTCTTT
.,TRBV28,15,few,TRBJ2-3,CASRETQGNTDTQYF,TGTGCCAGCAGAGAAACACAGGGTAACACAGATACGCAGTATTTT
.,TRBV4-1,19,few,TRBJ1-5,CASSQDTASSAASNQPQHF,TGCGCCAGCAGCCAAGATACTGCGTCGTCAGCCGCTAGCAATCAGCCCCAGCATTTT
.,TRBV5-1,15,few,TRBJ1-1,CASSGSSILNTEAFF,TGCGCCAGCAGCGGGTCCAGTATTTTGAACACTGAAGCTTTCTTT
.,TRBV5-6,14,.,TRBJ1-1,CASSLLVAGEKAFF,TGTGCCAGCAGCTTGTTGGTGGCAGGCGAAAAAGCTTTCTTT
.,TRBV7-8,15,.,TRBJ1-5,CASSFEAGGNQPQHF,TGTGCCAGCAGCTTCGAGGCGGGGGGCAATCAGCCCCAGCATTTT
.,TRBV10-1,12,once,TRBJ1-1,CASTVLVTEAFF,TGCGCCAGCACTGTTTTAGTCACTGAAGCTTTCTTT
.,TRBV19,12,.,TRBJ1-2,CASSQLSGGYTF,TGTGCCAGTAGTCAGCTTTCAGGGGGCTACACCTTC
TRBD2,TRBV7-2,17,.,TRBJ2-4,CASSLGGLAGGKNIQYF,TGTGCCAGCAGCTTAGGAGGACTAGCGGGGGGGAAAAACATTCAGTACTTC
TRBD2,TRBV10-3,19,.,TRBJ2-2,CAISAQSGGPREGTGELFF,TGTGCCATCAGTGCCCAAAGCGGGGGGCCCCGCGAAGGCACCGGGGAGCTGTTTTTT
TRBD2,TRBV19,18,.,TRBJ2-1,CASSNRGASGGAIDEQFF,TGTGCCAGTAGTAATCGCGGAGCTAGCGGGGGGGCGATTGATGAGCAGTTCTTC
.,TRBV28,14,few,TRBJ1-5,CASSLGRSLQPQHF,TGTGCCAGCAGTTTGGGTAGGTCACTCCAGCCCCAGCATTTT
.,TRBV11-2,15,.,TRBJ1-1,CASSLAYRSNTEAFF,TGTGCCAGCAGCTTAGCCTACAGGAGTAACACTGAAGCTTTCTTT
TRBD1,TRBV18,16,.,TRBJ1-4,CASSPRGQGINEKLFF,TGTGCCAGCTCACCCCGAGGACAGGGCATTAATGAAAAACTGTTTTTT
.,TRBV6-1,18,.,TRBJ1-1,CASSEGQRQGLINTEAFF,TGTGCCAGCAGTGAAGGTCAAAGGCAGGGTCTTATAAACACTGAAGCTTTCTTT
.,TRBV7-8,15,once,TRBJ2-1,CASSLVGGRDNEQFF,TGTGCCAGCAGCTTAGTGGGGGGCCGCGACAATGAGCAGTTCTTC
TRBD2,TRBV3-1/TRBV3-2,18,.,TRBJ2-7,CASSQEWGRLAGRNEQYF,TGTGCCAGCAGCCAAGAGTGGGGTCGACTAGCGGGGAGAAACGAGCAGTACTTC
TRBD1,TRBV2,12,.,TRBJ1-2,CAQQGPIYGYTF,TGTGCCCAACAGGGGCCAATTTATGGCTACACCTTC
.,TRBV30,13,.,TRBJ1-1,CAWSGDGYTEAFF,TGTGCCTGGAGTGGAGATGGGTACACTGAAGCTTTCTTT
.,TRBV29-1,12,.,TRBJ1-1,CSVEADRGKAFF,TGCAGCGTTGAGGCGGATCGGGGGAAAGCTTTCTTT
.,TRBV6-5,14,.,TRBJ1-2,CASRFNRRFYGYTF,TGTGCCAGCAGGTTCAACAGGAGATTCTATGGCTACACCTTC
.,TRBV6-5,16,.,TRBJ2-1,CASSYGAGLTYNEQFF,TGTGCCAGCAGTTACGGGGCAGGACTTACCTACAATGAGCAGTTCTTC
.,TRBV27,17,few,TRBJ1-2,CASSKGTGGYKNYGYTF,TGTGCCAGCAGCAAGGGGACCGGGGGTTACAAGAACTATGGCTACACCTTC
TRBD2,TRBV27,14,.,TRBJ2-7,CASRRAGISYEQYF,TGTGCCAGCAGACGAGCGGGGATCTCCTACGAGCAGTACTTC
.,TRBV7-8,12,.,TRBJ1-1,CASSQSYYEAFF,TGTGCCAGCAGCCAAAGTTACTATGAAGCTTTCTTT
.,TRBV28,13,.,TRBJ2-7,CASSLRITYEQYF,TGTGCCAGCAGTTTGAGGATAACCTACGAGCAGTACTTC
TRBD2,TRBV4-3,17,.,TRBJ2-3,CASSQGGLAGGTDTQYF,TGCGCCAGCAGCCAGGGGGGACTAGCGGGGGGCACAGATACGCAGTATTTT
.,TRBV29-1,13,.,TRBJ2-5,CSVGLVAGETQYF,TGCAGCGTCGGTTTAGTAGCAGGAGAGACCCAGTACTTC
.,TRBV9,14,.,TRBJ1-1,CASSPGRRNTEAFF,TGTGCCAGCAGCCCGGGTAGAAGGAACACTGAAGCTTTCTTT
TRBD2,TRBV7-9,15,.,TRBJ2-7,CASSRDSGGRYEQYF,TGTGCCAGCAGCCGCGATAGCGGGGGCCGCTACGAGCAGTACTTC
TRBD1,TRBV11-3,15,.,TRBJ2-2,CASSLGDRGTGELFF,TGTGCCAGCAGCTTAGGGGACAGAGGCACCGGGGAGCTGTTTTTT
.,TRBV3-1/TRBV3-2,14,.,TRBJ1-1,CASSQDEGDTEAFF,TGTGCCAGCAGCCAAGATGAGGGGGACACTGAAGCTTTCTTT
.,TRBV27,12,.,TRBJ2-1,CASSLRGHEQFF,TGTGCCAGCAGTTTGAGGGGCCATGAGCAGTTCTTC
.,TRBV5-4,14,few,TRBJ2-5,CASSFPGAQETQYF,TGTGCCAGCAGCTTCCCAGGAGCGCAAGAGACCCAGTACTTC
.,TRBV7-2,14,.,TRBJ2-7,CASSSRRGSYEQYF,TGTGCCAGCAGCTCACGAAGGGGCTCCTACGAGCAGTACTTC
.,TRBV18,13,.,TRBJ2-5,CASSPLPQETQYF,TGTGCCAGCTCACCACTTCCTCAGGAGACCCAGTACTTC
.,TRBV7-8,14,.,TRBJ2-5,CASSLEVDMETQYF,TGTGCCAGCAGCTTAGAGGTGGACATGGAGACCCAGTACTTC
.,TRBV29-1,15,.,TRBJ1-5,CSVEGGTGSDQPQHF,TGCAGCGTTGAAGGGGGTACAGGGTCGGACCAGCCCCAGCATTTT